Below, 4 T cell receptor beta chains from the same sample are listed, as sequenced in a study of glioma-infiltrating T cells. The iRepertoire nested amplicon-rescue multiplex PCR amplified TCR alpha and beta CDR3s from RNA. Each CDR3 protein is one row after TCRdb ran MiXCR on the multiplex PCR reads. The sample shows more than 350,000 distinct CDR3 sequences, 41% of them seen only once. Material for sequencing was glioma tissue, nonneoplastic brain tissue, or PBMCs (not recorded which). Receptor source: a human donor with low-grade glioma or glioblastoma, undergoing nonglioma brain surgery, or in good health (not recorded which).

The rearrangement uses TRBV2 and TRBJ2-2; TRBD1 aligns across 7 bases. The V segment lost 6 bases and the J segment 1 base; nucleotides outside the gene matches: 8. The length of the CDR3 is 16 residues. Germline CDR1 reads SNHLY; CDR2 reads FYNNEI. The DNA for the CDR3 is TGTGCCAGCAGGGGCGGACAGGCTCGGAACACCGGGGAGCTGTTTTTT. It is translated as CASRGGQARNTGELFF.

This clonotype was counted once. V gene TRBV19 combines with J gene TRBJ1-1; a possible D gene is TRBD1 (6 bases). The CDR3 consists of 13 residues. CDR1 and CDR2 from the germline V gene are LNHDA and SQIVND (reference sequence). V lost 5 bases and J lost 4, with 11 bases in between. The CDR3: CASSLRQATEAFF. The DNA of the CDR3 is TGTGCCAGTAGTCTCCGACAGGCCACTGAAGCTTTCTTT.

The chain recombines TRBV6-5 with TRBJ2-7; 10 bases agree with TRBD1. The CDR3 covers 18 residues. V dropped 1 base and J dropped 0; count of bases not matched to a gene: 9. Looked up from germline, CDR1 is MNHEY and CDR2 is SVGAGI. The CDR3 DNA reads as TGTGCCAGCAGTTACTTGGGACAGGGGACACGAAACTCCTACGAGCAGTACTTC. It specifies CASSYLGQGTRNSYEQYF.

The chain couples TRBV14 to TRBJ2-7; D might be TRBD1 or TRBD2, each matching 6 bases. V was cut by 5 bases and J by 3 bases, with 11 bases left in between. Germline CDR1 reads SGHDN; CDR2 reads FVKESK. The CDR3 extends over 13 amino acids. The CDR3 reads CASSRGVRYEQYF. The CDR3 nucleotides read TGTGCCAGCAGCAGGGGGGTCCGCTACGAGCAGTACTTC.